This TCR beta chain was documented in a study of response to subunit inactivated influenza vaccine. Study observations and caveats: Each seasonal influenza vaccination, the authors suggested, recruits few new T cells.

TCRdb itself ran the RT-PCR reads through MiXCR, one entry per CDR3 protein. Among under 200,000 distinct CDR3 sequences, about a tenth were seen once, and the ten largest hold 9.5% to 15%. The CDR3 loop spans 16 amino acids. Trimming at V came to 1 base and at J to 4 bases, leaving 4 bases not matched to a gene. Germline V gives CDR1 SGHVS, CDR2 FQNEAQ. A note on this clonotype: What it binds is not known.

This material consisted of non-naive T cells sorted from PBMCs, taken more than 35 days after vaccination. This chain joins TRBV7-8 and TRBJ2-1; 10 bases align to TRBD2. This TCR derives from a man aged 50 or older who received an inactivated influenza vaccine. CDR3 sequence (DNA): TGTGCCAGCAGCTTAGATCTAGCGGGGGCTTACAATGAGCAGTTCTTC. As protein: CASSLDLAGAYNEQFF.